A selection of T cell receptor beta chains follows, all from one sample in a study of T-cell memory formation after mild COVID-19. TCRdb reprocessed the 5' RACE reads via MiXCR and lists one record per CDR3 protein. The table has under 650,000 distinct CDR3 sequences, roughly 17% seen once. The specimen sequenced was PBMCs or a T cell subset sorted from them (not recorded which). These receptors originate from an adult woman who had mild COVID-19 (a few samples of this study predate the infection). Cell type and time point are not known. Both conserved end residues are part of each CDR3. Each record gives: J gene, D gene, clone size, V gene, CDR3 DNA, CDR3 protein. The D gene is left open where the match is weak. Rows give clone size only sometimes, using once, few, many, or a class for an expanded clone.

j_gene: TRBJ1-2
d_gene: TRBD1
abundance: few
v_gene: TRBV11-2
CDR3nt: TGTGCCAGCAGCTCAATTCAGGGGGCGGGCTATGGCTACACCTTC
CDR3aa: CASSSIQGAGYGYTF

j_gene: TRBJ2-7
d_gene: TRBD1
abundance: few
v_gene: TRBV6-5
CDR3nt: TGTGCCAGCAGCAAGGACAGGGGCAGGTGGCAGTACTTC
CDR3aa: CASSKDRGRWQYF

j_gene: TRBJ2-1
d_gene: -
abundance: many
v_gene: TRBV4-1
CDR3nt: TGCGCCAGCAGCCAAGGTGTCAGGGGAAGGAATGAGCAGTTCTTC
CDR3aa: CASSQGVRGRNEQFF

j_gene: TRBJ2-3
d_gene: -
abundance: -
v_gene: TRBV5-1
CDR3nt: TGCGCCAGCAGCACAAGCACAGGACTCACTAGCACAGATACGCAGTATTTT
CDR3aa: CASSTSTGLTSTDTQYF

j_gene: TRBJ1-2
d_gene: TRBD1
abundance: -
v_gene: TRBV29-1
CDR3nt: TGCAGCGTCCGACCTGATGAGGACAGGGACTATGGCTACACCTTC
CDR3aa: CSVRPDEDRDYGYTF

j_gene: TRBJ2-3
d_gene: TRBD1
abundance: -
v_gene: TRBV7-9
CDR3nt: TGTGCCAGCAGCTTGGACAGGTCCTGGTATACGCAGTATTTT
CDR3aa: CASSLDRSWYTQYF

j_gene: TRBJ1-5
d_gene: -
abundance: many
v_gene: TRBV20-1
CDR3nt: TGCAGTGCTAGGATGGGGCTCCAGCCCCAGCATTTT
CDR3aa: CSARMGLQPQHF

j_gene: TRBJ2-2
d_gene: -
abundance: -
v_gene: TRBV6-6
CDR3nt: TGTGCCAGCAGCGACGGACATACCAGGATGAACACCGGGGAGCTGTTTTTT
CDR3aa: CASSDGHTRMNTGELFF

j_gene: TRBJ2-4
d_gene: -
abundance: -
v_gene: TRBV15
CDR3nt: TGTGCCACCCGCCGTGAGACTAGGGAAAACATTCAGTACTTC
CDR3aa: CATRRETRENIQYF

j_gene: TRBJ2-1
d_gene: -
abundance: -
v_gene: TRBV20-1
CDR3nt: TGCAGTGCTAGGCCGGTTGAGCAGTTCTTC
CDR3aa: CSARPVEQFF

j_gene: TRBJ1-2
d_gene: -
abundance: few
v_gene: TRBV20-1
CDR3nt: TGCAGTGCTAGAGGATATACAGGCGGGAGAAGTGGCTACACCTTC
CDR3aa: CSARGYTGGRSGYTF

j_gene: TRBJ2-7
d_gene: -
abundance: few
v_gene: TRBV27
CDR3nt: TGTGCCAGCAGGGGGCTTAAGAACGAGCAGTACTTC
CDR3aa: CASRGLKNEQYF

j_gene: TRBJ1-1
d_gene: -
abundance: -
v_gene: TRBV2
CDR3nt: TGTGCCAGCAGTGAAGCTCTAGGCGCGGCTGAAGCTTTCTTT
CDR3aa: CASSEALGAAEAFF

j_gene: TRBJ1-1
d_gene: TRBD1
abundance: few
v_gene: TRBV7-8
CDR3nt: TGTGCCAGCAGCTTAAGACAGGGTATCACTGAAGCTTTCTTT
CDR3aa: CASSLRQGITEAFF

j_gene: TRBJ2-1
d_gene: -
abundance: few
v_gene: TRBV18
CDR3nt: TGTGCCAGCTCACCACGCGTGCCGGCAGCGAGCTCCTACAATGAGCAGTTCTTC
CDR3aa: CASSPRVPAASSYNEQFF

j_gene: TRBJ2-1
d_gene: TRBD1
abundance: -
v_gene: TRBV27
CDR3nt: TGTGCCAGCAAGGGGACAGCCTACAATGAGCAGTTCTTC
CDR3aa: CASKGTAYNEQFF

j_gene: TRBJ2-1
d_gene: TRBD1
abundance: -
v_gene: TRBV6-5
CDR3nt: TGTGCCAGCAGTTCATACAGGGGGGTCGATGAGCAGTTCTTC
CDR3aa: CASSSYRGVDEQFF

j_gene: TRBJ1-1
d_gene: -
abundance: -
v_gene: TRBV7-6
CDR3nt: TGTGCCAGCAGCCCCTCAAGGTCAGGGGCAGCTTTCTTT
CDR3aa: CASSPSRSGAAFF

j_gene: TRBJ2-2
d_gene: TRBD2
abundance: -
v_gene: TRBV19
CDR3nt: TGTGCCAGTAGCCGCCCCCCCCGACTAGCGGGGGGCCAAACCGGGGAGCTGTTTTTT
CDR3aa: CASSRPPRLAGGQTGELFF

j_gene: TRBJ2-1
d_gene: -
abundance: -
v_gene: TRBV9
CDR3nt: TGTGCCAGCACCCGATTGGGGGGCTCCTACAATGAGCAGTTCTTC
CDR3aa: CASTRLGGSYNEQFF

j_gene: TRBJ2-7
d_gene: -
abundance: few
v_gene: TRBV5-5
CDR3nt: TGTGCCAGCAGCTTGGTGACAGGTGGCCACGAGCAGTACTTC
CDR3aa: CASSLVTGGHEQYF

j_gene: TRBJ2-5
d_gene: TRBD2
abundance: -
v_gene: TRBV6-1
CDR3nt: TGTGCCAGCAGTGGGGTTCAGCGGGGAGTTCGAGAGACCCAGTACTTC
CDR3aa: CASSGVQRGVRETQYF

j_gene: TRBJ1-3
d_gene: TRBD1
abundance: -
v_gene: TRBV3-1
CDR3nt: TGTGCCAGCAGCCTAAATACCGGGACAGAGAGAAACACCATATATTTT
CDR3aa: CASSLNTGTERNTIYF

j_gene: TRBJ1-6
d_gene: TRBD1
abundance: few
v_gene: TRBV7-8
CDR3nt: TGTGCCAGCAGCTTGTGGGGGACAGACTATAATTCACCCCTCCACTTT
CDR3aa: CASSLWGTDYNSPLHF

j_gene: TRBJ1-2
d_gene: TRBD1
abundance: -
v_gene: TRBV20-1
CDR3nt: TGCAGTGCTAGAGATTCTGGACAGGGTGGGGACGGCTACACCTTC
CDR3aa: CSARDSGQGGDGYTF

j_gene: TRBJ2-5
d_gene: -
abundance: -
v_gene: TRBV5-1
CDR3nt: TGCGCCAGCAGCTTGGACTCTGGGGCACAAGAGACCCAGTACTTC
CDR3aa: CASSLDSGAQETQYF

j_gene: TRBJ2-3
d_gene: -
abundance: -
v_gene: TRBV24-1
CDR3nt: TGTGCCACCCGGGACCTCATCAATACGCAGTATTTT
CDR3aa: CATRDLINTQYF

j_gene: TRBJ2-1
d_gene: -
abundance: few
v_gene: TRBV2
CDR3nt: TGTGCCAGTCTGCTGGATCGGAACTACAATGAGCAGTTCTTC
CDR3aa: CASLLDRNYNEQFF

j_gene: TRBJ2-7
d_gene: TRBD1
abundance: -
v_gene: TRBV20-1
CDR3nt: TGCAGTGCCCTGACCGGGACAGGAGTCTACGAGCAGTACTTC
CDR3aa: CSALTGTGVYEQYF

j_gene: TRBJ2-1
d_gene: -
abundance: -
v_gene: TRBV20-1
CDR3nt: TGCAGTGCTAGGGGGGTGAGGGACCCGCGGTTCTTC
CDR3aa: CSARGVRDPRFF

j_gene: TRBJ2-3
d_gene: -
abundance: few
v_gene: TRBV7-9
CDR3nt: TGTGCCAGCAGCTTTGAGGGTGGAGGCACAGATACGCAGTATTTT
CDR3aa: CASSFEGGGTDTQYF

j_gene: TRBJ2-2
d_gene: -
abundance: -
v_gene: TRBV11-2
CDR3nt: TGTGCCAGCAGCTTAAGCCCCCGGGCGAACACCGGGGAGCTGTTTTTT
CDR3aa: CASSLSPRANTGELFF

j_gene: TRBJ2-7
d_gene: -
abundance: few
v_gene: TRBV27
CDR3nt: TGTGCCAGCAGCTGGGCCTCGAAGACCTACGAGCAGTACTTC
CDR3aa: CASSWASKTYEQYF

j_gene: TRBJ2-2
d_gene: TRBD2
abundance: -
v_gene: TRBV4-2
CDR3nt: TGTGCCAGCAGCCAGGGGCGGCTAGCGGGAGGAGGGACCGGGGAGCTGTTTTTT
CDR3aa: CASSQGRLAGGGTGELFF

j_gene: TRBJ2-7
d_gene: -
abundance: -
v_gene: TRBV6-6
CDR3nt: TGTGCCAGCGCCGGTAGCTCAGGCGCTTCCTACGAGCAGTACTTC
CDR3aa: CASAGSSGASYEQYF

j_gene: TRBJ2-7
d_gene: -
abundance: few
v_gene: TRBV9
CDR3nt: TGTGCCAGCAGCCCACTGGGGGTCTACGAGCAGTACTTC
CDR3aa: CASSPLGVYEQYF

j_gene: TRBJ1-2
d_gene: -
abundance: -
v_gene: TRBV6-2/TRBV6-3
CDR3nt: TGTGCCAGCAGTTCCCAGGTTTACTATGGCTACACCTTC
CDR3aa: CASSSQVYYGYTF

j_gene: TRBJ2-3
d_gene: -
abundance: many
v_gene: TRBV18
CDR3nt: TGTGCCAGCTCACCTTCACAGGGAACAGATACGCAGTATTTT
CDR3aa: CASSPSQGTDTQYF

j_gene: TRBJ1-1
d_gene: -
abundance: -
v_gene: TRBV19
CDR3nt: TGTGCCAGTAGTCCGAGGACAATGAGGGACACTGAAGCTTTCTTT
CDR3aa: CASSPRTMRDTEAFF

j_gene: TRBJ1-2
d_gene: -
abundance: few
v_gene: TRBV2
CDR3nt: TGTGCCAGCAGAGACAGTTTCTATGGCTACACCTTC
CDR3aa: CASRDSFYGYTF

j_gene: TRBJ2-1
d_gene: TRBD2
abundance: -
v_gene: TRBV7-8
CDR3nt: TGTGCCAGCAGTAGACCGGGGGATGGGGGACTAGCGGGGGTCATCCTAGGGCAGTTCTTC
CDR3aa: CASSRPGDGGLAGVILGQFF

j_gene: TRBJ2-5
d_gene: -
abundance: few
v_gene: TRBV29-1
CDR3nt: TGCAGCGTTGCTATTGGGGGAGAGACCCAGTACTTC
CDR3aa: CSVAIGGETQYF

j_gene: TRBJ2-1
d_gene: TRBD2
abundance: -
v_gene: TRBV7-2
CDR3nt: TGTGCCAGTAGGCCGGGACTAGGTGGGTTGGCGCAGTTCTTC
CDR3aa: CASRPGLGGLAQFF

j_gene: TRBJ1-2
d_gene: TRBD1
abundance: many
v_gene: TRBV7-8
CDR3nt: TGTGCCAGCAGCCCGCGGACAGGGCTTGGGGGTGGCTACACCTTC
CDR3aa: CASSPRTGLGGGYTF

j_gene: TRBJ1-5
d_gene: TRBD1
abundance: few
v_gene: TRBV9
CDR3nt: TGTGCCAGCAGCGCCACAGGGGATAGCAATCAGCCCCAGCATTTT
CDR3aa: CASSATGDSNQPQHF

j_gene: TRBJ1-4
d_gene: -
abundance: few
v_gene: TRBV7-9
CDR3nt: TGTGCCAGCAGCTCCAGGGGTAGTCGGCAGAGCCCTAGAGAAAAACTGTTTTTT
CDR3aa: CASSSRGSRQSPREKLFF

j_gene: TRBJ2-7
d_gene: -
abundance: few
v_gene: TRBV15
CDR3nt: TGTGCCACCAGCAGAGACCTGGGGAGCCACGAGCAGTACTTC
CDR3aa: CATSRDLGSHEQYF

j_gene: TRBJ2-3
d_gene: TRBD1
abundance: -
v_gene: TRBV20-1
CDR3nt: TGCAGAGTCGGTGAAACGGGACAGGGAGCAGATACGCAGTATTTT
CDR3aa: CRVGETGQGADTQYF